The entry that follows covers one T cell receptor beta chain sequence. Its target is not known. This entry belongs to a study of T cells in Graves' hyperthyroidism and ophthalmopathy. TCR beta CDR3 region amplification was performed from RNA transcripts. Initially, a first-round RT-PCR of the TCR CDR3 employed the HTBI primer set. MiXCR was run by TCRdb on the multiplex PCR reads, yielding one entry per CDR3 protein. This sample has hundreds of thousands of distinct CDR3 sequences, with 46% found just once. Findings and limits, study-wide: Researchers found most expanded thyroid clonotypes above 0.001 in blood as well.

The clonotype originates from a woman younger than 35 with Graves' hyperthyroidism. The specimen sequenced was peripheral blood or thyroid tissue (not recorded which).

For the CDR3, the DNA is TGCAGTGCTGCCGTGGGACAGGGGGCCAATAATTCACCCCTCCACTTT. It codes for CSAAVGQGANNSPLHF. The J gene is TRBJ1-6, the V gene TRBV20-1; 12 bases align to TRBD1. CDR1 and CDR2 from the germline V gene are DFQATT and SNEGSKA (reference sequence). The V segment lost 5 bases and the J segment 5 bases; nucleotides outside the gene matches: 7. The length of the CDR3 is 16 residues.